Each of the 25 T cell receptor beta chains below was sequenced from the same sample in a study of OX40 agonist ivuxolimab in advanced cancers. TCRdb's copy holds only in-frame clones and misses some; the assay was immunoSEQ multiplex PCR. The profile shows some 98,000 clones, more than 85% of them singletons. The material sequenced was CD4+ or CD8+ T cells sorted from blood, taken in a trial of the OX40 agonist ivuxolimab. Receptors originate from an adult with an advanced solid tumor such as melanoma, head and neck, liver or kidney cancer.

CDR3 in amino acids: CASTYRGGAELFF. The CDR3 DNA reads TGTGCCAGCACCTACAGGGGGGGGGCCGAACTGTTTTTT. The chain employs TRBV5-6 and TRBJ1-4, with 8 bases identical to TRBD1. CDR3 length equals 13 residues. V dropped 6 bases and J dropped 12; count of bases not matched to a gene: 10. Germline assignment: CDR1 SGHDT and CDR2 YYEEEE.

The chain carries TRBV7-2 and TRBJ2-1; 8 nucleotides align to TRBD2. Germline lookup yields CDR1 SGHTA and CDR2 FQGNSA. The V segment lost 0 bases and the J segment 6 bases; nucleotides outside the gene matches: 16. This CDR3 contains 19 residues. In DNA, the CDR3 is TGTGCCAGCAGCTTAGCGAAGGGGTCTCGGGGGGGCGGATCCAATGAGCAGTTCTTC. The encoded protein is CASSLAKGSRGGGSNEQFF.

The chain is built from TRBV4-3 and TRBJ2-2; TRBD2 matches 12 bases. Trimming removed 0 bases from V and 8 bases from J; junction bases left unmatched: 7. The CDR3 sequence is 17 residues long. From germline, CDR1 is LGHNA and CDR2 YSLEER. The CDR3 is CASSQEPSGRAYGELFF. The CDR3 DNA reads TGCGCCAGCAGCCAAGAGCCTAGCGGGAGGGCCTATGGGGAGCTGTTTTTT.

The chain carries TRBV6-5 and TRBJ2-7; 7 nucleotides agree with TRBD2. This CDR3 has 16 amino acids. J gave up 2 bases and V 2 bases, and 9 bases lay outside the gene matches. Germline-derived CDR1 and CDR2 are MNHEY and SVGAGI. The CDR3 DNA follows: TGTGCCAGCAGTTACGGGGGGGGAGGGCCGCCCTACGAGCAGTACTTC. This sequence encodes CASSYGGGGPPYEQYF.

This chain uses TRBV5-4 with TRBJ2-7; 7 nucleotides line up with TRBD2. The CDR3 length is 14 residues. Trimming cost V 5 bases and J 2 bases; bases outside gene matches: 7. Germline V gene sequence: CDR1 SGHNT, CDR2 YYREEE (reference sequence). Here the CDR3 reads CASSTGGRAYEQYF. The CDR3 nucleotides read TGTGCCAGCAGTACTGGGGGGAGGGCCTACGAGCAGTACTTC.

This clone has a handful of counts. The chain has TRBV19 and TRBJ2-2, with D perhaps matching TRBD1 (5 bases). Germline lookup yields CDR1 LNHDA and CDR2 SQIVND (reference sequence). This CDR3 has 15 residues. The ends were cut back, 3 bases at V and 0 bases at J, with 8 bases in the middle. DNA of the CDR3: TGTGCCAGTAGTATGACAGTCTCGAACACCGGGGAGCTGTTTTTT. Translating it yields CASSMTVSNTGELFF.

The rearrangement joins TRBV2 to TRBJ1-1, with a weak D call TRBD1 (5 bases). V lost 3 bases and J lost 7, with 9 bases in between. The CDR3 consists of 12 residues. Germline CDR1 is SNHLY and CDR2 is FYNNEI. The CDR3 DNA reads as TGTGCCAGCAGTGAGACGGGACTTGAAGCTTTCTTT. Translation: CASSETGLEAFF. The whole variable domain, filled in from reference TRBV2 and TRBJ1-1, reads EPEVTQTPSHQVTQMGQEVILRCVPISNHLYFYWYRQILGQKVEFLVSFYNNEISEKSEIFDDQFSVERPDGSNFTLKIRSTKLEDSAMYFCASSETGLEAFFGQGTRLTVV.

The chain couples TRBV28 to TRBJ1-5, with D hard to call. Germline assignment: CDR1 MDHEN and CDR2 SYDVKM. The germline V and J ends were trimmed by 6 bases and 5 bases, with 20 bases remaining between them. The length of the CDR3 is 16 residues. The CDR3: CASSPRIAGWDQPQHF. The CDR3 DNA sequence: TGTGCCAGCAGCCCTCGTATTGCAGGTTGGGATCAGCCCCAGCATTTT.

The J gene is TRBJ2-7, the V gene TRBV29-1; 7 positions agree with TRBD1. The junction had 20 bases not matched to a gene; V was cut back by 5 bases and J by 7 bases. The CDR3 consists of 16 residues. Looked up from germline, CDR1 is SQVTM and CDR2 is ANQGSEA. The CDR3 coding sequence is TGCAGCGTTCTCACTCGCGACAGGGTTCGAACGGAAGAGCAGTACTTC. Translated: CSVLTRDRVRTEEQYF.

The chain is built from TRBV7-9 and TRBJ1-4; D is uncertain. The CDR3 totals 15 residues. Germline CDR1 SEHNR, CDR2 FQNEAQ (reference sequence). V was cut by 7 bases and J by 0 bases, with 12 bases left in between. Here the CDR3 DNA reads TGTGCCAGCATGGCGCGGGCTTCAACTAATGAAAAACTGTTTTTT. Amino acids: CASMARASTNEKLFF.

This chain joins TRBV19 and TRBJ2-2, with D possibly called TRBD1 or TRBD2 (5 bases each). The CDR3 spans 14 residues. Trimming removed 9 bases from V and 5 bases from J, with 16 bases in between. CDR1 is LNHDA and CDR2 is SQIVND in the germline V gene (reference sequence). CDR3 amino acids: CASGDRRATGELFF. CDR3 nucleotide sequence: TGTGCCAGCGGGGACCGAAGGGCGACCGGGGAGCTGTTTTTT.

V usage is TRBV28 and J usage is TRBJ2-1; D is ambiguous. Germline V lookup: CDR1 MDHEN, CDR2 SYDVKM. The CDR3 length is 16 residues. Trimming took 2 bases from V and 0 from J, leaving 11 bases between them. CDR3 in amino acids: CASSLTRRSSYNEQFF. DNA for the CDR3: TGTGCCAGCAGTTTAACCAGACGAAGCTCCTACAATGAGCAGTTCTTC. Looking up the rest from reference TRBV28 and TRBJ2-1 gives the full variable domain: DVKVTQSSRYLVKRTGEKVFLECVQDMDHENMFWYRQDPGLGLRLIYFSYDVKMKEKGDIPEGYSVSREKKERFSLILESASTNQTSMYLCASSLTRRSSYNEQFFGPGTRLTVL.

The chain links TRBV7-2 to TRBJ2-1; 9 nucleotides agree with TRBD1. Germline loops: CDR1 SGHTA, CDR2 FQGNSA. CDR3 length: 15 residues. Unmatched junction bases numbered 4, after V lost 0 bases and J lost 7 bases. The CDR3 DNA reads as TGTGCCAGCAGCTTAGCTACGGGGACAGGGAATGAGCAGTTCTTC. It translates to CASSLATGTGNEQFF. Full variable domain (missing parts from reference TRBV7-2 and TRBJ2-1): GAGVSQSPSNKVTEKGKDVELRCDPISGHTALYWYRQSLGQGLEFLIYFQGNSAPDKSGLPSDRFSAERTGGSVSTLTIQRTQQEDSAVYLCASSLATGTGNEQFFGPGTRLTVL.

This clone was picked up one time. The V gene is TRBV12-5, the J gene TRBJ2-1; no definite D call. Germline V lookup: CDR1 LGHNT, CDR2 FRNRAP. The V end was cut by 4 bases, the J end by 0 bases, with 10 bases between. The CDR3 spans 15 residues. CDR3 amino acids: CASGSGQSSYNEQFF. The CDR3 region has the DNA TGTGCTAGTGGTTCTGGGCAGTCCTCCTACAATGAGCAGTTCTTC.

This clone was seen just once. CDR3 sequence reads: CASSLWDREEQYF. CDR3 in DNA: TGTGCCAGCAGTTTATGGGACAGGGAAGAGCAGTACTTC. The rearrangement joins TRBV28 to TRBJ2-7; the match to TRBD1 covers 8 bases. With V trimmed by 0 bases and J by 7 bases, 2 bases remained unmatched. The CDR3 is 13 amino acids. Germline V lookup: CDR1 MDHEN, CDR2 SYDVKM. Full variable domain (missing parts from reference TRBV28 and TRBJ2-7): DVKVTQSSRYLVKRTGEKVFLECVQDMDHENMFWYRQDPGLGLRLIYFSYDVKMKEKGDIPEGYSVSREKKERFSLILESASTNQTSMYLCASSLWDREEQYFGPGTRLTVT.

The V gene is TRBV7-9, the J gene TRBJ2-7; TRBD1 matches 8 bases. The CDR3 has 15 residues. Germline CDR1 and CDR2: SEHNR and FQNEAQ (reference sequence). V dropped 8 bases and J dropped 3; count of bases not matched to a gene: 12. DNA of the CDR3: TGTGCCAGCGGCCGACAGGGGATATATGGCTACGAGCAGTACTTC. Its translation: CASGRQGIYGYEQYF.

This chain joins TRBV27 and TRBJ2-1, with D uncertain. Germline V gene data show CDR1 as MNHEY and CDR2 as SMNVEV (reference sequence). This CDR3 contains 14 residues. The V and J ends lost 7 bases and 3 bases respectively, with 13 bases between them. The CDR3 region has the DNA TGTGCCAGCATGGGATTAGGATACTACAATGAGCAGTTCTTC. Protein sequence: CASMGLGYYNEQFF.

The chain recombines TRBV7-2 with TRBJ2-7, with 10 bases lining up with TRBD1. CDR3 length equals 13 residues. Trimming took 3 bases from V and 6 from J; bases not matched to a gene: 2. The germline V gene encodes CDR1 SGHTA and CDR2 FQGNSA. The CDR3 spells CASSLRTGGEQYF. CDR3 sequence (DNA): TGTGCCAGCAGCTTGAGGACAGGGGGCGAGCAGTACTTC.

This clone was observed once. CDR3 nucleotide sequence: TGTGCCAGTAGTGACCGGGGCCAGGGGTACAGCAATCAGCCCCAGCATTTT. Translated: CASSDRGQGYSNQPQHF. The rearrangement joins TRBV19 to TRBJ1-5, with a weak D call TRBD1 (6 bases). The germline V gene encodes CDR1 LNHDA and CDR2 SQIVND (reference sequence). V was trimmed by 5 bases and J by 1 base, leaving 18 bases between them. CDR3 length: 17 amino acids.

V is TRBV5-4 and J is TRBJ2-7; possibly TRBD2 for D (6 bases). Trimming removed 4 bases from V and 4 bases from J, with 12 bases in between. The CDR3 is 13 amino acids. Germline V gene data show CDR1 as SGHNT and CDR2 as YYREEE (reference sequence). Here the CDR3 reads CASSMEGPYEQYF. The DNA of the CDR3 is TGTGCCAGCAGCATGGAGGGCCCGTACGAGCAGTACTTC.

This chain uses TRBV25-1 with TRBJ1-1, with D possibly matching TRBD1 (6 bases). The V end lost 7 bases, the J end lost 9 bases, and 27 bases lay between the germline ends. Germline V gene sequence: CDR1 MGHDK, CDR2 SYGVNS. The CDR3 is 16 residues long. The CDR3, as DNA: TGTGCCAGCACGGACGGGGGGCGAAAAACCGGGGAAAAAGCTTTCTTT. Its translation: CASTDGGRKTGEKAFF.

This clone was seen only once. The rearrangement links TRBV7-3 to TRBJ2-1; 12 bases are shared with TRBD2. Germline V gene sequence: CDR1 SGHTA, CDR2 FQGTGA. CDR3 length: 15 residues. The V and J ends lost 4 bases and 6 bases, in that order; junction bases with no gene match: 4. The DNA for the CDR3 is TGTGCCAGCAGCTCTAGCGGGAGGGCCGGCAATGAGCAGTTCTTC. Its translation is CASSSSGRAGNEQFF.

This sequence joins TRBV28 and TRBJ2-2, with 8 bases matching TRBD1. CDR3 length: 14 amino acids. Germline V gene lookup returns CDR1 MDHEN and CDR2 SYDVKM. After removal of 2 bases from V and 7 bases from J, the junction contained 3 bases not matched to a gene. The CDR3 nucleotides read TGTGCCAGCAGTTTACACAGGGGGATCGGGGAGCTGTTTTTT. Translation gives CASSLHRGIGELFF.

The gene calls are TRBV11-2 and TRBJ2-5; TRBD2 might be the D (5 bases). Between the trimmed V and J ends, which lost 1 base and 4 bases, there was a span of 7 bases. The CDR3 extends over 13 amino acids. The V gene's germline CDR1 is SGHAT and CDR2 FQNNGV. CDR3 region: CASSLVRAETQYF. CDR3 bases: TGTGCCAGCAGCTTAGTGAGGGCAGAGACCCAGTACTTC. Full variable domain (rest looked up from reference TRBV11-2 and TRBJ2-5): EAGVAQSPRYKIIEKRQSVAFWCNPISGHATLYWYQQILGQGPKLLIQFQNNGVVDDSQLPKDRFSAERLKGVDSTLKIQPAKLEDSAVYLCASSLVRAETQYFGPGTRLLVL.

The genes are TRBV19 and TRBJ1-2; weak D call: TRBD1 (5 bases). Germline CDR1 reads LNHDA; CDR2 reads SQIVND (reference sequence). V lost 4 bases and J 2 bases, leaving 11 bases between the germline ends. The CDR3 is 14 amino acids. The CDR3 coding sequence is TGTGCCAGTAGTACAGACCGGGACAACTATGGCTACACCTTC. Translation: CASSTDRDNYGYTF. Filled out from reference TRBV19 and TRBJ1-2, the complete variable domain reads DGGITQSPKYLFRKEGQNVTLSCEQNLNHDAMYWYRQDPGQGLRLIYYSQIVNDFQKGDIAEGYSVSREKKESFPLTVTSAQKNPTAFYLCASSTDRDNYGYTFGSGTRLTVV.